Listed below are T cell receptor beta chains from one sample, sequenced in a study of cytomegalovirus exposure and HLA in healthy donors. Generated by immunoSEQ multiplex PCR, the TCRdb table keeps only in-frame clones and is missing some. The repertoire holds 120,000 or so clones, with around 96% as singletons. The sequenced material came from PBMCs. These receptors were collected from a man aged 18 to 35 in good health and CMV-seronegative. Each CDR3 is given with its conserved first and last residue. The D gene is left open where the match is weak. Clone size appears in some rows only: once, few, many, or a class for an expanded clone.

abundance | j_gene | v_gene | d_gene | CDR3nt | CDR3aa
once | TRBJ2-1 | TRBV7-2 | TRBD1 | TGTGCCAGCAGCTTAGGGACAGGTAGGGGGAATGAGCAGTTCTTC | CASSLGTGRGNEQFF
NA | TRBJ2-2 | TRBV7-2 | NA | TGTGCCAGCAGCTTACTGGCCTCCGGGGAGCTGTTTTTT | CASSLLASGELFF
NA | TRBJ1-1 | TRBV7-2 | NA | TGTGCCAGCAGCTTGACAGGATCTGAAGCTTTCTTT | CASSLTGSEAFF
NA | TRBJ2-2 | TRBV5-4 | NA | TGTGCCAGCAGCTTGGTTTTTAGCGCGAGTCCGAACACCGGGGAGCTGTTTTTT | CASSLVFSASPNTGELFF
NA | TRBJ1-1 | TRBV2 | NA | TGTGCCAGCAGAACAGGGTTGGAAGCTTTCTTT | CASRTGLEAFF
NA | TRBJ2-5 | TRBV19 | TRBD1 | TGTGCCCTTAGGAACCGGGACAGGGAGGAGACCCAGTACTTC | CALRNRDREETQYF
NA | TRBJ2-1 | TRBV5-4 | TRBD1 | TGTGCCAGCAGTTTCGGACAGGCCGATGAGCAGTTCTTC | CASSFGQADEQFF
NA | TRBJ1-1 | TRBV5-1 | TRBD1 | TGCGCCAGCAGCTTGGACCGGGACAGGGGGTTGGAGGTAGCTTTCTTT | CASSLDRDRGLEVAFF
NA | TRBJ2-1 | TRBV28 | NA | TGTGCCAGCGGAGGCTACAATGAGCAGTTCTTC | CASGGYNEQFF
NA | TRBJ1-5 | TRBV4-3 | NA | TGCGCCAGCAGCCCTAACCTGGTTAGCAATCAGCCCCAGCATTTT | CASSPNLVSNQPQHF
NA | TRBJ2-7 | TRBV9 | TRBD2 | TGTGCCAGCAGCTTCGGGACTAGCGGCCCCTACGAGCAGTACTTC | CASSFGTSGPYEQYF
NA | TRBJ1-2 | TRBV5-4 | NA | TGCGCCAGCAGCTTGGAAGTTACAGCCCTGGGTGGCTACACCTTC | CASSLEVTALGGYTF
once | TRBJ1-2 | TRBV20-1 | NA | TGCAGTGCCCCAAAGGGGGATGGCTACACCTTC | CSAPKGDGYTF
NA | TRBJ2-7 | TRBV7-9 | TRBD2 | TGTGCCAGCAGCTGGACTAGCGGGAGCTACGAGCAGTACTTC | CASSWTSGSYEQYF
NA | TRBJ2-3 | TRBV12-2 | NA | TGTGCAAGTCGCCTAGCGGGCCCTCCGCCCACAGATACGCAGTATTTT | CASRLAGPPPTDTQYF